These 17 T cell receptor beta chains originate from one sample sequenced in a study of Ad26.COV2.S vaccination and SARS-CoV-2 variants (dated by TCRdb to the early 2020s). Read against the paper, the sample's treatment or condition label means: 15 to 20 received Ad26.COV2.S at low or high dose, single or two shots; roughly five received placebo; per-sample allocation not given. Repertoires of vaccine and placebo recipients were sequenced from samples taken on day 63 after the first injection. Library creation used the immunoSEQ multiplex PCR assay. TCRdb limited this immuneACCESS table to in-frame rearrangements with V and J called. A share of clones is missing; checked studies link under half to unresolved V genes, and the rest is unexplained. The sample records around 300,000 clones, 75% to 90% of which are singletons. The ten largest account for approximately 5.8% of the sample. Sequencing was performed on peripheral blood, taken in a trial of Ad26.COV2.S vaccine versus placebo. These receptors all stem from a person between 18 and 65 years old who received the Ad26.COV2.S COVID-19 vaccine or a placebo.

The CDR3 spells CASTHRGPGNEKLFF. The CDR3 DNA sequence: TGCGCCAGCACCCACCGGGGACCCGGTAATGAAAAACTGTTTTTT. The chain combines TRBV5-1 with TRBJ1-4; perhaps TRBD1 as D (5 bases). CDR3 length equals 15 residues. Trimming took 6 bases from V and 4 from J, leaving 16 bases between them. In germline, CDR1 is SGHRS, CDR2 YFSETQ.

The chain combines TRBV7-9 with TRBJ2-5; 8 bases fit TRBD2. Unmatched junction bases numbered 5, after V lost 2 bases and J lost 3 bases. CDR1 and CDR2 from the germline V gene are SEHNR and FQNEAQ (reference sequence). CDR3 size: 15 residues. The CDR3 DNA follows: TGTGCCAGCAGCTTACTTAGCGGGACGGAAGAGACCCAGTACTTC. Its protein is CASSLLSGTEETQYF.

The V and J genes are TRBV4-1 and TRBJ2-1; TRBD2 matches at 11 bases. The trim removed 6 bases at V and 7 bases at J, leaving 8 bases unmatched. The CDR3 loop spans 15 amino acids. CDR1 is MGHRA and CDR2 is YSYEKL in the germline V gene. The CDR3 DNA follows: TGCGCCAGCAGTCTAACTAGCGGGAGAACAAATGAGCAGTTCTTC. This translates into CASSLTSGRTNEQFF.

This chain joins TRBV3-1 (or the pseudogene TRBV3-2) and TRBJ1-2; 12 bases fit TRBD1. CDR3 length: 14 residues. Germline CDR1 reads LGHDT; CDR2 reads YNNKEL (reference sequence). V was clipped by 6 bases and J by 2 bases; unmatched bases: 1. Here the CDR3 reads CASRGTGGNYGYTF. The CDR3 DNA sequence: TGTGCCAGCAGGGGGACAGGGGGCAACTATGGCTACACCTTC.

This chain connects TRBV18 to TRBJ2-2; D gene uncertain. Germline V gene data show CDR1 as KGHSH and CDR2 as LQKENI. The CDR3 sequence is 14 residues long. V was pared by 2 bases and J by 4 bases, with 8 bases between. This CDR3 is CASSPDETTGELFF. In nucleotides, the CDR3 is TGTGCCAGCTCACCAGACGAGACCACCGGGGAGCTGTTTTTT.

V gene TRBV10-3 combines with J gene TRBJ1-1; D is ambiguous. V shed 0 bases and J shed 0 bases, with 8 bases lying between them. CDR3 length equals 15 residues. Germline lookup yields CDR1 ENHRY and CDR2 SYGVKD. In DNA, the CDR3 is TGTGCCATCAGTGAGTCGGCCCTGATGAACACTGAAGCTTTCTTT. It translates to CAISESALMNTEAFF.

V usage is TRBV30 and J usage is TRBJ1-5, with 7 bases aligning to TRBD1. V shed 0 bases, J shed 4 bases, and the junction held 6 bases outside the gene matches. The CDR3 has 15 amino acids. CDR1 and CDR2 from the germline V gene are GTSNPN and SVGIG (reference sequence). CDR3 amino acids: CAWSVKQGLNQPQHF. Written as DNA, the CDR3 is TGTGCCTGGAGTGTAAAACAGGGGTTAAATCAGCCCCAGCATTTT.

This chain connects TRBV11-2 to TRBJ1-6; D is uncertain. The V gene's germline CDR1 is SGHAT and CDR2 FQNNGV. The CDR3 is 17 amino acids. V was shortened by 5 bases and J by 8 bases, with 22 bases between the two germline ends. CDR3 coding DNA: TGTGCCAGCAGCCCACCTGGAGGAAGGGTTGTAGATTCACCCCTCCACTTT. Residues: CASSPPGGRVVDSPLHF.

This chain connects TRBV2 to TRBJ2-5, with 7 bases identical to TRBD2. CDR1 is SNHLY, CDR2 FYNNEI, per germline. V was pared by 3 bases and J by 12 bases, with 4 bases of the junction left unmatched. The CDR3 loop spans 11 amino acids. The CDR3 DNA follows: TGTGCCAGCAGTGACGGAGGGAGGGAGTACTTC. Amino acid sequence: CASSDGGREYF.

Turning to this clone: The junction departs from the called germline gene at one end, perhaps through a read error. V usage is TRBV5-4 and J usage is TRBJ2-5; D not resolved. This CDR3 contains 11 residues. CDR1 SGHNT and CDR2 YYREEE come from the germline V gene (reference sequence). In DNA form, the CDR3 reads TGTGCCAGCAGCTTTCAAGGGACCCAGTACTTC. Translated, it gives CASSFQGTQYF.

This chain connects TRBV24-1 to TRBJ1-2; TRBD1 is a possible D gene (6 bases). The CDR3 runs to 13 residues. Looked up from germline, CDR1 is KGHDR and CDR2 is SFDVKD. V was shortened by 3 bases and J by 7 bases, with 11 bases between the two germline ends. The CDR3 DNA reads as TGTGCCACCAGTGATCACCTGGGGGCTGGCTACACCTTC. Protein: CATSDHLGAGYTF.

CDR3 DNA sequence: TGTGCCAGCAGCCCATACAGGGCACCTAGCTACGAGCAGTACGTC. Translating it yields CASSPYRAPSYEQYV. V is TRBV3-1 (or the pseudogene TRBV3-2) and J is TRBJ2-7, with a weak D call TRBD1 (6 bases). Trimming took 4 bases from V and 3 from J, leaving 16 bases between them. Germline CDR1 is LGHDT and CDR2 is YNNKEL (reference sequence). CDR3 length: 15 amino acids.

The V gene is TRBV3-1 (or the pseudogene TRBV3-2), the J gene TRBJ1-6; weak D call: TRBD1 (5 bases). Germline V gives CDR1 LGHDT, CDR2 YNNKEL (reference sequence). CDR3 length equals 15 residues. The CDR3 is CATQVGGISNSPLHF. The DNA for the CDR3 is TGTGCTACCCAGGTCGGGGGAATTAGTAATTCACCCCTCCACTTT.

V usage is TRBV4-1 and J usage is TRBJ1-5; maybe TRBD1 (6 bases). The CDR3 is 17 amino acids. V dropped 0 bases and J dropped 3 bases, with 15 bases sitting between them. Germline V gives CDR1 MGHRA, CDR2 YSYEKL. The CDR3 region has the DNA TGCGCCAGCAGCCAAGATAGGGGGGCGGGGGCCAATCAGCCCCAGCATTTT. It translates to CASSQDRGAGANQPQHF.

The CDR3 is CASSLTSGGYASEQFF. CDR3 nucleotide sequence: TGCGCCAGCAGCTTGACTAGCGGGGGGTATGCATCGGAGCAGTTCTTC. This chain uses TRBV5-1 with TRBJ2-1; the match to TRBD2 covers 12 bases. V was pared by 1 base and J by 10 bases, with 9 bases of the junction left unmatched. CDR3 length: 16 amino acids. Germline loops: CDR1 SGHRS, CDR2 YFSETQ.

The chain links TRBV30 to TRBJ2-2, with D unresolved. V was clipped by 5 bases and J by 1 base, with 5 bases between them. The CDR3 spans 12 residues. Germline V CDR1 and CDR2: GTSNPN, SVGIG (reference sequence). DNA of the CDR3: TGTGCCTGGGGACGGAACACCGGGGAGCTGTTTTTT. Amino acid sequence: CAWGRNTGELFF.

V usage is TRBV2 and J usage is TRBJ1-2; D is perhaps TRBD1 (6 bases). The CDR3 covers 10 residues. CDR1 and CDR2 from the germline V gene are SNHLY and FYNNEI. The V gene lost 9 bases and the J gene lost 8 bases, with 10 bases spanning the gap. The CDR3 loop is CARQGDGYTF. The CDR3 region has the DNA TGTGCCAGACAGGGAGACGGCTACACCTTC.